This T cell receptor (beta chain) was profiled in a study of early T cells in non-severe SARS-CoV-2 infection. Study-level information: The authors sequenced bulk RNA from unsorted whole blood, leaving chains unpaired. Study-level results: VDJdb matches were skewed toward anti-spike CD8 T cell responses.

TCRdb independently ran MiXCR on the 5' RACE reads; one entry per CDR3 protein. This table holds 74,000 or so distinct CDR3 sequences, about 13% found once. This clonotype was detected ten times or more. Its target is not known. Trimming shortened V by 3 bases and J by 2 bases, and 6 bases separated the two germline ends. CDR1 is MRHNA and CDR2 is SNTAGT in the germline V gene. This CDR3 contains 13 residues. The origin of this receptor is an adult who was a healthcare worker with PCR-confirmed SARS-CoV-2 infection or an uninfected control (not recorded which). Specimen: whole blood. The rearrangement joins TRBV6-4 to TRBJ2-3, with D tentatively TRBD1 (6 bases). The CDR3 reads CASSEGATDTQYF. The DNA of the CDR3 is TGTGCCAGCAGTGAGGGGGCCACAGATACGCAGTATTTT.